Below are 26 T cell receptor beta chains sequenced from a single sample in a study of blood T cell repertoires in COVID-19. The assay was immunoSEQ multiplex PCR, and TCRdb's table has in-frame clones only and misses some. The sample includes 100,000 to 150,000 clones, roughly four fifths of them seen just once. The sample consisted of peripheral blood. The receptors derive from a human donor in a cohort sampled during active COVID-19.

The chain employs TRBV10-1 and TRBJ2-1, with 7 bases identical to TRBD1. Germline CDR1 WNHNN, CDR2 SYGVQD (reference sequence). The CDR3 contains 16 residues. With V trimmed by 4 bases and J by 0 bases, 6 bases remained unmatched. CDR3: CASSGRDSGSYNEQFF. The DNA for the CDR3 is TGCGCCAGCAGTGGAAGGGACAGTGGCTCCTACAATGAGCAGTTCTTC.

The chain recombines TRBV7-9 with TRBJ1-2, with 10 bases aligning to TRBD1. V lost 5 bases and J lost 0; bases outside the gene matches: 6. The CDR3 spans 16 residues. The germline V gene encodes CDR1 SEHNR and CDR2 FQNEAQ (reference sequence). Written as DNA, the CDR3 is TGTGCCAGCAGCCCCGGGACAGGGGAAGCTAACTATGGCTACACCTTC. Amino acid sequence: CASSPGTGEANYGYTF.

The CDR3: CASSSPGTGGAGELFF. CDR3 sequence (DNA): TGTGCCAGCAGTTCCCCTGGGACAGGCGGGGCCGGGGAGCTGTTTTTT. The V and J genes are TRBV25-1 and TRBJ2-2, with 8 bases fitting TRBD1. The length of the CDR3 is 16 residues. V gave up 5 bases and J gave up 6 bases; unmatched junction bases: 11. In germline, CDR1 is MGHDK, CDR2 SYGVNS.

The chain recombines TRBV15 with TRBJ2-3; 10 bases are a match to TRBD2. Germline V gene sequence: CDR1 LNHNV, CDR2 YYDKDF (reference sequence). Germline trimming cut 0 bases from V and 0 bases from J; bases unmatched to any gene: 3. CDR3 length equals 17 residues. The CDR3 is CATSRDLAGGSTDTQYF. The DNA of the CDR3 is TGTGCCACCAGCAGAGATTTAGCGGGGGGTAGCACAGATACGCAGTATTTT.

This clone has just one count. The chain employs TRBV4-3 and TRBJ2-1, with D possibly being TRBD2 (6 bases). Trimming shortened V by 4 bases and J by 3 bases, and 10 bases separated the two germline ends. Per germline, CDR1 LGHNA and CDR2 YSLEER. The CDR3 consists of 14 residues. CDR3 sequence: CASSPGVFYNEQFF. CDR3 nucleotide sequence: TGCGCCAGCAGCCCGGGGGTCTTCTACAATGAGCAGTTCTTC.

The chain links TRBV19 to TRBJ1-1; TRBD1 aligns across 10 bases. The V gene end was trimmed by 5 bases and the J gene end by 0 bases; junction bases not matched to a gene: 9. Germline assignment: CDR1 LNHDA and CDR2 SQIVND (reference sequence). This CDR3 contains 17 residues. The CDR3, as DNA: TGTGCCAGTAGTGCACCGGGACAGGGGATCATGAACACTGAAGCTTTCTTT. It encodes CASSAPGQGIMNTEAFF.

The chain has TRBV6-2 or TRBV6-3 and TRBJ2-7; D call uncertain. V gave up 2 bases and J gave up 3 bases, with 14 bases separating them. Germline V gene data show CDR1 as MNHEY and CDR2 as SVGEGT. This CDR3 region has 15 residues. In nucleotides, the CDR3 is TGTGCCAGCAGTTACCTCACAAGACTTAACTACGAGCAGTACTTC. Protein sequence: CASSYLTRLNYEQYF.

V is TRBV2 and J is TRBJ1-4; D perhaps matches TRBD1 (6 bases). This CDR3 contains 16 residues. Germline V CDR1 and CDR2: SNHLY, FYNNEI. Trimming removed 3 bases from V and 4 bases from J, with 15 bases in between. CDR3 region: CASSELPQGYNEKLFF. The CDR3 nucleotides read TGTGCCAGCAGTGAGCTCCCACAGGGCTATAATGAAAAACTGTTTTTT.

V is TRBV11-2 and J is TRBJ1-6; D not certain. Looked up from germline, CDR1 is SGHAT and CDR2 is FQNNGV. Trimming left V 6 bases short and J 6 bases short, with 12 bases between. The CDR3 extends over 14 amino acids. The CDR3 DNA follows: TGTGCCAGCAGTTCAGTGGGCCTTAATTCACCCCTCCACTTT. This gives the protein CASSSVGLNSPLHF.

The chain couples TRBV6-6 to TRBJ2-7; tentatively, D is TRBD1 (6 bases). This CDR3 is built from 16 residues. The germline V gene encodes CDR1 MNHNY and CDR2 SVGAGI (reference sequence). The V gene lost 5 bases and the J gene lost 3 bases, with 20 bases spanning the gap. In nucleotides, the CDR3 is TGTGCCAGCAGTCCACCCCACGGACAGCCGGTCTACGAGCAGTACTTC. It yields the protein CASSPPHGQPVYEQYF.

The CDR3 reads CASSLGSGGLVDTQYF. CDR3 bases: TGCGCCAGCAGCTTGGGTAGCGGGGGGCTCGTAGATACGCAGTATTTT. The chain uses TRBV5-1 and TRBJ2-3, with 10 nucleotides matching TRBD2. Germline V gives CDR1 SGHRS, CDR2 YFSETQ. V shed 0 bases, J shed 5 bases, and the junction held 6 bases outside the gene matches. The CDR3 loop spans 16 amino acids. Full variable domain (remainder filled in from reference TRBV5-1 and TRBJ2-3): KAGVTQTPRYLIKTRGQQVTLSCSPISGHRSVSWYQQTPGQGLQFLFEYFSETQRNKGNFPGRFSGRQFSNSRSEMNVSTLELGDSALYLCASSLGSGGLVDTQYFGPGTRLTVL.

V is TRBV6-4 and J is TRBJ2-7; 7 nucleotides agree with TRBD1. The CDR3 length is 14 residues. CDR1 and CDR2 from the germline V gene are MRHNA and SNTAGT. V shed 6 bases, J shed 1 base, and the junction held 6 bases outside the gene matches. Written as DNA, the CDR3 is TGTGCCAGCAGAAACGACAGGGTGTCCTACGAGCAGTACTTC. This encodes CASRNDRVSYEQYF.

The CDR3 sequence is CASSPGGSYTF. The CDR3 bases are TGTGCCAGCAGCCCGGGGGGAAGCTACACCTTC. The chain couples TRBV3-1 (or the pseudogene TRBV3-2) to TRBJ1-2; D possibly corresponds to TRBD1 (5 bases). Trimming shortened V by 4 bases and J by 9 bases, and 9 bases separated the two germline ends. The CDR3 spans 11 residues. CDR1 is LGHDT and CDR2 is YNNKEL in the germline V gene (reference sequence).

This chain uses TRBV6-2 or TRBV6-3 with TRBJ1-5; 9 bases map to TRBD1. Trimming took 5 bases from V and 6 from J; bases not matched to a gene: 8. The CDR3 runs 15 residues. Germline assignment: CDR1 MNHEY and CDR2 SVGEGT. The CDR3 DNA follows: TGTGCCAGCAGTACGACCGGACAGGGGCGTCAGCCCCAGCATTTT. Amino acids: CASSTTGQGRQPQHF.

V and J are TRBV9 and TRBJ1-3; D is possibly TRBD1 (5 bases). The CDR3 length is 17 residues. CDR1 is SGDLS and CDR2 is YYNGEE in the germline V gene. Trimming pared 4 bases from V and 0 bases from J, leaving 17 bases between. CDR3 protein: CASSPQPGGGSGNTIYF. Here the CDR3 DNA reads TGTGCCAGCAGCCCCCAGCCCGGGGGAGGCTCTGGAAACACCATATATTTT. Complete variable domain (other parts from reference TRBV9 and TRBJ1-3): DSGVTQTPKHLITATGQRVTLRCSPRSGDLSVYWYQQSLDQGLQFLIQYYNGEERAKGNILERFSAQQFPDLHSELNLSSLELGDSALYFCASSPQPGGGSGNTIYFGEGSWLTVV.

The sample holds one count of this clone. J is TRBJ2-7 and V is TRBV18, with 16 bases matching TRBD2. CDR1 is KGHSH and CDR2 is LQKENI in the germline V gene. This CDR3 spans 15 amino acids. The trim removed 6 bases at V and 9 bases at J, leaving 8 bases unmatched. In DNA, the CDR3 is TGTGCCAGCTCGCCCCCGGGACTAGCGGGGGGGTGGCAGTACTTC. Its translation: CASSPPGLAGGWQYF.

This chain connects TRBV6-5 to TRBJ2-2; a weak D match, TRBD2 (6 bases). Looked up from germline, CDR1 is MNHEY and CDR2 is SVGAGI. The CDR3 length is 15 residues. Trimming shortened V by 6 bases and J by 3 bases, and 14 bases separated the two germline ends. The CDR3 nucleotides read TGTGCCAGCAGCGCGGGAAGGGCCGACACCGGGGAGCTGTTTTTT. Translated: CASSAGRADTGELFF.

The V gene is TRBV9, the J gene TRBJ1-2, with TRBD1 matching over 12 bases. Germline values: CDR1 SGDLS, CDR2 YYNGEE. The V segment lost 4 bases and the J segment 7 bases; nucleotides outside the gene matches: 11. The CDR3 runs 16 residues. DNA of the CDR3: TGTGCCAGCAGCCCTGGGGGGGACAGGGGGCCAGGTGGCTACACCTTC. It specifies CASSPGGDRGPGGYTF. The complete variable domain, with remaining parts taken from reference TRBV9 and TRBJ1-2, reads DSGVTQTPKHLITATGQRVTLRCSPRSGDLSVYWYQQSLDQGLQFLIQYYNGEERAKGNILERFSAQQFPDLHSELNLSSLELGDSALYFCASSPGGDRGPGGYTFGSGTRLTVV.

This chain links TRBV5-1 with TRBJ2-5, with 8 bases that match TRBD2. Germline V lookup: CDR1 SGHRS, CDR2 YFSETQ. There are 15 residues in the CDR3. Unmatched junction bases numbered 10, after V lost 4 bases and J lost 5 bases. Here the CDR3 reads CASSPGLDNRETQYF. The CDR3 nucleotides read TGCGCCAGCAGCCCGGGACTAGATAATCGGGAGACCCAGTACTTC.

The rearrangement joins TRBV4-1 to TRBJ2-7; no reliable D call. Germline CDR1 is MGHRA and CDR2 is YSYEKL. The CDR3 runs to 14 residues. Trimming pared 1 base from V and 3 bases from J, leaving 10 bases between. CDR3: CASSQGSMNYEQYF. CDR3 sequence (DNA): TGCGCCAGCAGCCAAGGGAGCATGAACTACGAGCAGTACTTC.

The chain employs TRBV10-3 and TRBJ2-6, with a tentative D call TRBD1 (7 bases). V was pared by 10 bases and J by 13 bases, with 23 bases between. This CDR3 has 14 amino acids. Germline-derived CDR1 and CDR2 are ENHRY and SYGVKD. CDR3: CASGQDTGGRVLTF. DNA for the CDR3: TGTGCCAGTGGACAGGACACTGGAGGGAGGGTCCTGACTTTC.

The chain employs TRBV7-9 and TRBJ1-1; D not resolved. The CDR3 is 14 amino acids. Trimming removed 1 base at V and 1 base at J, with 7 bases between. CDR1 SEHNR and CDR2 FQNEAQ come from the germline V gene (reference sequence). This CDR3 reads CASSLGGQNTEAFF. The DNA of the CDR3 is TGTGCCAGCAGCTTAGGTGGCCAGAACACTGAAGCTTTCTTT. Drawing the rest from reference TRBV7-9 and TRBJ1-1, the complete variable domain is DTGVSQNPRHKITKRGQNVTFRCDPISEHNRLYWYRQTLGQGPEFLTYFQNEAQLEKSRLLSDRFSAERPKGSFSTLEIQRTEQGDSAMYLCASSLGGQNTEAFFGQGTRLTVV.

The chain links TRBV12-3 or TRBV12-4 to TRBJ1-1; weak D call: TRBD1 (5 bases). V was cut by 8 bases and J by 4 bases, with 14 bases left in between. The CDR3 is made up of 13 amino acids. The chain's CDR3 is CASFLRGSTEAFF. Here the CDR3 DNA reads TGTGCCAGCTTCCTCCGGGGGTCCACTGAAGCTTTCTTT.

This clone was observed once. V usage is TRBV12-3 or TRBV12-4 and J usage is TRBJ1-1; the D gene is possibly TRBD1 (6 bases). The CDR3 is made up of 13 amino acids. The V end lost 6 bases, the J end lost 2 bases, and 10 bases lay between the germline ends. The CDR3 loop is CASSTQGNTEAFF. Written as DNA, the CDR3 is TGTGCCAGCAGCACACAGGGAAACACTGAAGCTTTCTTT.

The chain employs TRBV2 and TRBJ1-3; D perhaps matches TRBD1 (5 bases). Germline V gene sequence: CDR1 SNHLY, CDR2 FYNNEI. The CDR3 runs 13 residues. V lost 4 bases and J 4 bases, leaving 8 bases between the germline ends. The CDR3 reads CASSAGMGNTIYF. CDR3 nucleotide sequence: TGTGCCAGCAGTGCAGGGATGGGAAACACCATATATTTT.

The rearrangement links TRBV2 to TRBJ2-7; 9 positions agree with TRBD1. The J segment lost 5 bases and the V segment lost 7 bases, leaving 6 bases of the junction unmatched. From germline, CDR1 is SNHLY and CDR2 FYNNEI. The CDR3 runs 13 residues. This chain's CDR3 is CASMRDRVNEQYF. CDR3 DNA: TGTGCCAGCATGCGGGACAGGGTCAACGAGCAGTACTTC.